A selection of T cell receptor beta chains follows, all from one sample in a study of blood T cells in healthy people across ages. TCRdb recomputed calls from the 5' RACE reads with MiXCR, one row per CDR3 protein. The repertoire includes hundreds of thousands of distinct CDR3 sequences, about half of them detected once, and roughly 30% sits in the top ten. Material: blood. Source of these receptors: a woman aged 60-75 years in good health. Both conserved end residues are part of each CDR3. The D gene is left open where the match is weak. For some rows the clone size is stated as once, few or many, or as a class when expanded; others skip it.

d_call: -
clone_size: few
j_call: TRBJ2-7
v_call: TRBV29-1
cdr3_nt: TGCAGCGTTGAAGATCAAGGGGCAGGCGAGCAGTACTTC
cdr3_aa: CSVEDQGAGEQYF

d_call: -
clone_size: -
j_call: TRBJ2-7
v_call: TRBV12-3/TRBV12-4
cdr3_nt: TGTGCCAGCAGTTTCCGCGGGAAAAGGTCCTACGAGCAGTACTTC
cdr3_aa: CASSFRGKRSYEQYF

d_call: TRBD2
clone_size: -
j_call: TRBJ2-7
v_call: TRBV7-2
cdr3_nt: TGTGCCAGCAGCTTAGTTCGGACGGGAGGGTCCTACGAGCAGTACTTC
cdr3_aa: CASSLVRTGGSYEQYF

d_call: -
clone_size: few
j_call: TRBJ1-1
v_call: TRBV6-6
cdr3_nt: TGTGCCAGCAGTTACTTGGGAGGGGACACTGAAGCTTTCTTT
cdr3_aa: CASSYLGGDTEAFF

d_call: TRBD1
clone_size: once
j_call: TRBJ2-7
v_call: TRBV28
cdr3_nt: TGTGCCAGCAACTTCGACAGGGGAGACCACGAGCAGTACTTC
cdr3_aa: CASNFDRGDHEQYF

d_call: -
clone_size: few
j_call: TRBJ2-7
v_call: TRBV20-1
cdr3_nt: TGCAGTGCTGTTTCCAAGCGGACAAGCGCCTACGAGCAGTACTTC
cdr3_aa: CSAVSKRTSAYEQYF

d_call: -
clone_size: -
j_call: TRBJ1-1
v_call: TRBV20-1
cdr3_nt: TGCAGTGCCAAGCACGTTGGGACGGAAGCTTTCTTT
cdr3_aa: CSAKHVGTEAFF

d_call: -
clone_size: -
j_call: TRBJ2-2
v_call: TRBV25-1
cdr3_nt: TGTGCCAGCAGTGATCGACAGCACACCGGGGAGCTGTTTTTT
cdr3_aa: CASSDRQHTGELFF

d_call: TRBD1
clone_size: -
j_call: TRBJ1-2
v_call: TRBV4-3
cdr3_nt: TGCGCCAGCAGCCAAGAGGGACAGACGTTCTATGGCTACACCTTC
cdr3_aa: CASSQEGQTFYGYTF

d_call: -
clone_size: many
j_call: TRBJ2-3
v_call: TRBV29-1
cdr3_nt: TGCAGCGTTGTAAGGCCGGGGGTCGATACGCAGTATTTT
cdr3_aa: CSVVRPGVDTQYF

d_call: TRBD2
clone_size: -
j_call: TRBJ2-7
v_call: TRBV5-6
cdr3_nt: TGTGCCAGCAGGCGCTCTCCGGGACTAGCGGTCTACGAGCAGTACTTC
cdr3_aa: CASRRSPGLAVYEQYF

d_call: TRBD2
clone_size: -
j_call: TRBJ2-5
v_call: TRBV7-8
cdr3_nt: TGTGCCAGCAGCTTACTGCGACTAGCGGGAACGGAAGAGACCCAGTACTTC
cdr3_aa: CASSLLRLAGTEETQYF

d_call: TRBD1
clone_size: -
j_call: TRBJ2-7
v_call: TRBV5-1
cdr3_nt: TGCGCCAGCAGCCCGGGACAGCCCATAACCTACGAGCAGTACTTC
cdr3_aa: CASSPGQPITYEQYF

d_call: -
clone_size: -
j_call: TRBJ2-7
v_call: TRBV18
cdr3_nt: TGTGCCAGCTCACCGACCATGGGAGCCTACGAGCAGTACTTC
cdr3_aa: CASSPTMGAYEQYF

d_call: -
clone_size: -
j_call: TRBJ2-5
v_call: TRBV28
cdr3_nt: TGTGCCAGCAGTCAATCAGGGTCCCAAGAGACCCAGTACTTC
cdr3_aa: CASSQSGSQETQYF